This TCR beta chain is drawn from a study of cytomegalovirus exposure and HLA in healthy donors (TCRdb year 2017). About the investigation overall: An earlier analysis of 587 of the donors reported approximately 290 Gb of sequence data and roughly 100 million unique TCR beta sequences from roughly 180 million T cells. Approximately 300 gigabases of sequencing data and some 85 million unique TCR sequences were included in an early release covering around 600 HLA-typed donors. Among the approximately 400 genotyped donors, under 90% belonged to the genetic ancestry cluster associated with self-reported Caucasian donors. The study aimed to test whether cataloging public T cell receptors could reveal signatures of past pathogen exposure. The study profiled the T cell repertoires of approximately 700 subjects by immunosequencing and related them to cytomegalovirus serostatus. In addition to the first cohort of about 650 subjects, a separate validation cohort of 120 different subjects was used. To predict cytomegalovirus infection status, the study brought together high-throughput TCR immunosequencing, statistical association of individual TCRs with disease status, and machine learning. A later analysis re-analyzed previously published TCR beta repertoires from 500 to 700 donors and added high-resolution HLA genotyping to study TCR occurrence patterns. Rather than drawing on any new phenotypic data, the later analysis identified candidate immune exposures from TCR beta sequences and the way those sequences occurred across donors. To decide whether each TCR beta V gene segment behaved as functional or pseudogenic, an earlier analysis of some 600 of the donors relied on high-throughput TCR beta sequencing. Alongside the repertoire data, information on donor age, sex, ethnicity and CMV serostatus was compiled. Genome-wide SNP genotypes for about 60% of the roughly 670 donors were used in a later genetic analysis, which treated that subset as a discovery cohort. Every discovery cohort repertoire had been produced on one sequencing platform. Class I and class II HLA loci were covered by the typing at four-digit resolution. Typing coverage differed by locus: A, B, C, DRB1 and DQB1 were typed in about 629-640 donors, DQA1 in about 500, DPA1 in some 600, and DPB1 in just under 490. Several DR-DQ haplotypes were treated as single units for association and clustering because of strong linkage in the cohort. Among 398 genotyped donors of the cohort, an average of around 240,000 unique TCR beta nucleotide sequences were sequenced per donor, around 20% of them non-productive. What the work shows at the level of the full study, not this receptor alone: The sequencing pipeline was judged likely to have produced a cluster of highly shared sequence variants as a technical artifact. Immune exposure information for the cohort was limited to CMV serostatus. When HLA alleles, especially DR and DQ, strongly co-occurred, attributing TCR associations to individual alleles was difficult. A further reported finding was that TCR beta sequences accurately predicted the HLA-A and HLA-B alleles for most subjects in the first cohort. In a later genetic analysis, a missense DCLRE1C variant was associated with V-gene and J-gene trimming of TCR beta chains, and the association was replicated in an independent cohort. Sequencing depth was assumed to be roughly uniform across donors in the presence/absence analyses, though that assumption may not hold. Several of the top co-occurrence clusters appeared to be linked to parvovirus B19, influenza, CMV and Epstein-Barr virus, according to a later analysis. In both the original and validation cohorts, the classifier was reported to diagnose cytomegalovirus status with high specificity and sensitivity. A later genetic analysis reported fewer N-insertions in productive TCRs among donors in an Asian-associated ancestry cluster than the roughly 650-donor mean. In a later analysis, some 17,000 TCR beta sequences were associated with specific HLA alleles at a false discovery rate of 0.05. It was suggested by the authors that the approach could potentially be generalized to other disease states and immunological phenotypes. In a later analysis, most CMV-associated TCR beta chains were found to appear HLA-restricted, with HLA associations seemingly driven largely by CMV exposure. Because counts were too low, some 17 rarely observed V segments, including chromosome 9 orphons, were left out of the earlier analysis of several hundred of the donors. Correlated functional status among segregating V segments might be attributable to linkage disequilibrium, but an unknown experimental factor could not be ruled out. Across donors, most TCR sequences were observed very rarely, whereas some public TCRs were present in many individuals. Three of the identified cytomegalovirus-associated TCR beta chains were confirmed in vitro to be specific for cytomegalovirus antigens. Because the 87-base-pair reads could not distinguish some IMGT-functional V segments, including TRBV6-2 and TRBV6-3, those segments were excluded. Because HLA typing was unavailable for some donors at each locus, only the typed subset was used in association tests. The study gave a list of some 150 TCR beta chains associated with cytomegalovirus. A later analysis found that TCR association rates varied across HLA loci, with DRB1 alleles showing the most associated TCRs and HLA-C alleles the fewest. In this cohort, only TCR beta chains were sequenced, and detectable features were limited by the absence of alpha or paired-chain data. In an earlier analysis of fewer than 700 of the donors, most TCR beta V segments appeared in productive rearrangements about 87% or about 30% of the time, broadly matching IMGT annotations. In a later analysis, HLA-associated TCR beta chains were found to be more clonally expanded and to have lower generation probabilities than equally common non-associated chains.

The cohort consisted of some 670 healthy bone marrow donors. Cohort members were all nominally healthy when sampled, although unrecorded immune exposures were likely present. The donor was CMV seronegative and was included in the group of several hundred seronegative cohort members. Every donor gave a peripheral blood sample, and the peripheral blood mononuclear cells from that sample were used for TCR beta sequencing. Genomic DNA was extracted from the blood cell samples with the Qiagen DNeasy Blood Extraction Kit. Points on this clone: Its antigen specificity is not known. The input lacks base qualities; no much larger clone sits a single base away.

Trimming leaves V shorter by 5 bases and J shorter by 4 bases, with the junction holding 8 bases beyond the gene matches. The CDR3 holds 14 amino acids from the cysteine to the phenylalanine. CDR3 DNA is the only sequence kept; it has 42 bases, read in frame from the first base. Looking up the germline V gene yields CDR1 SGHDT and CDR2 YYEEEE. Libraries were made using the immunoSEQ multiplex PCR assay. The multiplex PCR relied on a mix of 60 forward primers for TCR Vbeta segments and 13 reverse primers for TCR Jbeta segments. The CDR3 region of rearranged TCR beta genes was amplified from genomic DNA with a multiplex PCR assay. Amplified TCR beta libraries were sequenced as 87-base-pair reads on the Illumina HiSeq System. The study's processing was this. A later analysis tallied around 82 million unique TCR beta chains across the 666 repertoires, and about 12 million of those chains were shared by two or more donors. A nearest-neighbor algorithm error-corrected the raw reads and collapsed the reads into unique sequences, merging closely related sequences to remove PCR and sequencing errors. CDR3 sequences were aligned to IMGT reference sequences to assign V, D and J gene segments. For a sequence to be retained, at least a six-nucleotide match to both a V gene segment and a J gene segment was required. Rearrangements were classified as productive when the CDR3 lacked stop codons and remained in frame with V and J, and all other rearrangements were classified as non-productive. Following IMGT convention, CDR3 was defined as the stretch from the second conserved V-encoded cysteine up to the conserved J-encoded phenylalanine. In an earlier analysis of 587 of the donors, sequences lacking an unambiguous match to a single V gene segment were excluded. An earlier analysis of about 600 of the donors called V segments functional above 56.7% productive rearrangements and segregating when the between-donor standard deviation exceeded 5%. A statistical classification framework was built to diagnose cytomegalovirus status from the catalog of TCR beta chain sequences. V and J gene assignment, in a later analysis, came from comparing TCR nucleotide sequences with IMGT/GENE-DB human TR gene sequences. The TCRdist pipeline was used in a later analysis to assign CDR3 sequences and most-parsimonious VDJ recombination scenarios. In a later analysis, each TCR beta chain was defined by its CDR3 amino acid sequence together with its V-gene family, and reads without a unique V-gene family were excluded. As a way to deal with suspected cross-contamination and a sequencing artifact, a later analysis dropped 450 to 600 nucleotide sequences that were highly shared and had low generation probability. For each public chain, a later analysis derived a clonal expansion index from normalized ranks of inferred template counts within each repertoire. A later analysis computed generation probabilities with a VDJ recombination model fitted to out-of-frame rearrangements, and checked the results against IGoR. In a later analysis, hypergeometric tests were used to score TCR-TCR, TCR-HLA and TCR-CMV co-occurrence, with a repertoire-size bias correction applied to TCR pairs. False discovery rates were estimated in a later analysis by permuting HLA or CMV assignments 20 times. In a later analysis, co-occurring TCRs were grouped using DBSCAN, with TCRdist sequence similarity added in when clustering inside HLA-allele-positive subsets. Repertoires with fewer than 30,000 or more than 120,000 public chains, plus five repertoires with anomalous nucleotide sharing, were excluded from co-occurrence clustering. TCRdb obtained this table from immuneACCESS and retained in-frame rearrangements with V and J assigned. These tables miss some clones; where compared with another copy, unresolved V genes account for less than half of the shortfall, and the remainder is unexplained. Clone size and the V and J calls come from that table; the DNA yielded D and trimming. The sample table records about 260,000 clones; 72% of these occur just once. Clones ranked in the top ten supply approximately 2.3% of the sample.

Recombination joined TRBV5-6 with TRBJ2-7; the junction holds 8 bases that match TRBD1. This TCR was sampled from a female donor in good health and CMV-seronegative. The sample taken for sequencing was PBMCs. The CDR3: CASRKKDRAYEQYF. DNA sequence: TGTGCCAGCAGAAAAAAGGACAGGGCATACGAGCAGTACTTC.